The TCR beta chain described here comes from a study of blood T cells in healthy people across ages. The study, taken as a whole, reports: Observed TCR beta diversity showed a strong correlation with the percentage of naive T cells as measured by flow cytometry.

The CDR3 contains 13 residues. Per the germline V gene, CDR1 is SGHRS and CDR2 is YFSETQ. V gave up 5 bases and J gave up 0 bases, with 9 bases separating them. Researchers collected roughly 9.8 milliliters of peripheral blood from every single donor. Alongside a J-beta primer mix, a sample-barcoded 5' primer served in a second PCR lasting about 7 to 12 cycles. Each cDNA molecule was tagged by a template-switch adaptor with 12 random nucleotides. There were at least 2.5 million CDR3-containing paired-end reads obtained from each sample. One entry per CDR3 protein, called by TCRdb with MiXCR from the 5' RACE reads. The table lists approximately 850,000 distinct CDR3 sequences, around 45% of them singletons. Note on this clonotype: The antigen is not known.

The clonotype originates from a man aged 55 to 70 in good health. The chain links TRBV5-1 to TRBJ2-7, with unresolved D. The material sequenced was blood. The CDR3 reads CASSGPNSYEQYF. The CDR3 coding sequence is TGCGCCAGCAGTGGCCCTAACTCCTACGAGCAGTACTTC.